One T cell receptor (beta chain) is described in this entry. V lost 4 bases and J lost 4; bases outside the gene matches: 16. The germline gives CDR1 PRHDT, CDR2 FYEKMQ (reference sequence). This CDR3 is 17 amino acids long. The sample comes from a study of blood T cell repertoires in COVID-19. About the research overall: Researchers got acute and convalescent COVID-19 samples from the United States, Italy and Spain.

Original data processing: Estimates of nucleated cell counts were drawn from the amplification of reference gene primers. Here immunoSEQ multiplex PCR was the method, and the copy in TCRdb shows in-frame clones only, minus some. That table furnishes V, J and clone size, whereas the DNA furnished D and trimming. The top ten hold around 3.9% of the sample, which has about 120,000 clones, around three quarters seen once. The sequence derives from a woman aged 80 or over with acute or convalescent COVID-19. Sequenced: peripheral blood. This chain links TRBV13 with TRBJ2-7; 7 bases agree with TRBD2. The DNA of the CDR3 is TGTGCCAGCAGCTGGGGGGGACTGGAAGAAATGGATTACGAGCAGTACTTC. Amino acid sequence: CASSWGGLEEMDYEQYF.